The next 29 T cell receptor beta chains were all read from a single sample in a study of identical twins. TCRdb processed the 5' RACE reads anew with MiXCR; each CDR3 protein has one entry. Found here are 400,000 to 550,000 distinct CDR3 sequences, roughly a fifth of them singletons; the top ten hold around 0.91%. The same specimen was also included in a second study, on T cells expressing NK-cell markers.

The sequenced sample was CD4+ T cells sorted from blood. Receptors originate from a woman aged 18 to 35 in good health.

This clonotype was counted between two and nine times. The chain links TRBV29-1 to TRBJ2-5; 10 nucleotides agree with TRBD2. The CDR3 length is 14 residues. Germline-derived CDR1 and CDR2 are SQVTM and ANQGSEA. Losses at the gene ends were 4 bases for V and 5 bases for J; bases not matched to a gene: 7. Here the CDR3 reads CSVAVAGGLETQYF. The DNA for the CDR3 is TGCAGCGTTGCAGTAGCGGGGGGTTTGGAGACCCAGTACTTC.

This clonotype was recorded a few times. The rearrangement uses TRBV20-1 and TRBJ2-2; D is uncertain. Germline CDR1 is DFQATT and CDR2 is SNEGSKA (reference sequence). V dropped 4 bases and J dropped 3 bases, with 6 bases sitting between them. The CDR3 covers 12 residues. CDR3 loop: CSATRDTGELFF. The CDR3, as DNA: TGCAGTGCTACCCGGGACACCGGGGAGCTGTTTTTT.

This clonotype was counted ten times or more. The chain is built from TRBV20-1 and TRBJ2-1; no clear D. The CDR3 is made up of 11 amino acids. V gave up 3 bases and J gave up 5 bases, with 5 bases separating them. Germline CDR1 is DFQATT and CDR2 is SNEGSKA (reference sequence). The CDR3 loop reads CSARADNEQFF. CDR3 nucleotides: TGCAGTGCTAGGGCGGACAATGAGCAGTTCTTC.

This clonotype has only one observation. The chain joins TRBV20-1 to TRBJ2-1; the D is unclear. CDR1 DFQATT and CDR2 SNEGSKA come from the germline V gene (reference sequence). The V and J ends lost 5 bases and 5 bases respectively, with 13 bases between them. The CDR3 is 13 amino acids. The DNA for the CDR3 is TGCAGTGCTTTTTCTGGCAGACACAATGAGCAGTTCTTC. Translation: CSAFSGRHNEQFF.

The chain carries TRBV5-1 and TRBJ2-5, with 13 bases matching TRBD2. The V and J ends lost 3 bases and 14 bases, in that order; junction bases with no gene match: 13. This CDR3 comprises 15 residues. The germline gives CDR1 SGHRS, CDR2 YFSETQ. As DNA, the CDR3 is TGCGCCAGCAGCTGGGATCCGGGACTAGCGGGGCCAGAATACTTC. Amino acid sequence: CASSWDPGLAGPEYF.

This clonotype was seen a few times. The chain couples TRBV3-1 to TRBJ2-3, with D possibly matching TRBD2 (6 bases). CDR3 length: 16 residues. The V end lost 3 bases, the J end lost 3 bases, and 16 bases lay between the germline ends. CDR1 and CDR2 from the germline V gene are LGHDT and YNNKEL (reference sequence). The CDR3 region is CASSHLSGLGTDTQYF. In DNA form, the CDR3 reads TGTGCCAGCAGCCATCTAAGCGGGTTAGGAACAGATACGCAGTATTTT.

This rearrangement joins TRBV7-2 to TRBJ2-5, with 9 bases aligning to TRBD2. The CDR3 contains 14 residues. With V trimmed by 5 bases and J by 3 bases, 4 bases remained unmatched. Germline V gene data show CDR1 as SGHTA and CDR2 as FQGNSA. DNA for the CDR3: TGTGCCAGCAGCGCCTCTAGCGGGAAAGAGACCCAGTACTTC. The encoded protein is CASSASSGKETQYF.

This clonotype was recorded a few times. The genes are TRBV4-1 and TRBJ1-6; D uncertain. Looked up from germline, CDR1 is MGHRA and CDR2 is YSYEKL. Trimming stripped 3 bases from V and 0 bases from J, with 6 bases between. This CDR3 is 15 amino acids long. CDR3 in DNA: TGCGCCAGCAGCCAGGCTAGCTCCTATAATTCACCCCTCCACTTT. Amino acid sequence: CASSQASSYNSPLHF.

This clonotype was found a few times. The chain joins TRBV9 to TRBJ2-1; D unclear. V was trimmed by 4 bases and J by 1 base, leaving 15 bases between them. Germline lookup yields CDR1 SGDLS and CDR2 YYNGEE. This CDR3 has 16 residues. This CDR3 reads CASSHAGSGSYNEQFF. Here the CDR3 DNA reads TGTGCCAGCAGCCACGCCGGCTCTGGGTCCTACAATGAGCAGTTCTTC.

This clonotype appeared many times. The CDR3 coding sequence is TGTGCCAGCACCCCTCTCGGCTGGCCAGCTCAAAACATTCAGTACTTC. Translating gives CASTPLGWPAQNIQYF. The rearrangement links TRBV12-3 or TRBV12-4 to TRBJ2-4; D is uncertain. This CDR3 comprises 16 residues. V was trimmed by 7 bases and J by 5 bases, leaving 21 bases between them.

In its sample, this clonotype was seen many times. V is TRBV10-3 and J is TRBJ2-3; a weak D match, TRBD2 (6 bases). Per the germline V gene, CDR1 is ENHRY and CDR2 is SYGVKD. V was trimmed by 6 bases and J by 5 bases, leaving 18 bases between them. This CDR3 comprises 15 residues. DNA for the CDR3: TGTGCCATCAGCCCCCATGGGGGGAGCGAAGATACGCAGTATTTT. This codes for CAISPHGGSEDTQYF.

This clonotype was counted a few times. The chain recombines TRBV5-1 with TRBJ2-2; D unclear. Per germline, CDR1 SGHRS and CDR2 YFSETQ. The CDR3 extends over 14 amino acids. Trimming stripped 1 base from V and 5 bases from J, with 9 bases between. CDR3 residues: CASSLHSQTGELFF. The CDR3 nucleotides read TGCGCCAGCAGCTTGCACAGCCAAACCGGGGAGCTGTTTTTT.

Ten or more counts support this clonotype. The chain employs TRBV5-1 and TRBJ2-2; 7 bases line up with TRBD1. Germline trimming cut 5 bases from V and 0 bases from J; bases unmatched to any gene: 4. This CDR3 comprises 15 residues. Germline assignment: CDR1 SGHRS and CDR2 YFSETQ. This chain's CDR3 is CASSPGQTNTGELFF. The CDR3 bases are TGCGCCAGCAGTCCGGGACAGACGAACACCGGGGAGCTGTTTTTT.

This clonotype was observed a handful of times. J is TRBJ1-1 and V is TRBV29-1; TRBD1 is a possible D gene (5 bases). Germline V gene data show CDR1 as SQVTM and CDR2 as ANQGSEA. The CDR3 extends over 12 amino acids. V lost 7 bases and J 5 bases, leaving 14 bases between the germline ends. The CDR3: CSECRAGTEAFF. CDR3 DNA: TGCAGCGAATGCAGGGCTGGGACTGAAGCTTTCTTT.

V is TRBV19 and J is TRBJ2-1; D is ambiguous. Germline V gene data show CDR1 as LNHDA and CDR2 as SQIVND (reference sequence). V was clipped by 10 bases and J by 9 bases, with 13 bases between them. The CDR3 is 11 amino acids. CDR3 loop: CATSYAVEQFF. Written as DNA, the CDR3 is TGTGCCACCTCCTATGCGGTTGAGCAGTTCTTC.

This clonotype was counted only a few times. This chain connects TRBV6-1 to TRBJ1-5; D is uncertain. V was clipped by 6 bases and J by 8 bases, with 20 bases between them. The germline gives CDR1 MNHNS, CDR2 SASEGT. The CDR3 spans 15 residues. In nucleotides, the CDR3 is TGTGCCAGCAGGCGAGGGCAACTTGACTTGGAGCCCCAGCATTTT. Amino acids: CASRRGQLDLEPQHF.

This chain uses TRBV13 with TRBJ2-1; TRBD2 agrees at 8 bases. CDR1 is PRHDT, CDR2 FYEKMQ, per germline (reference sequence). V was pared by 3 bases and J by 3 bases, with 4 bases of the junction left unmatched. CDR3 size: 15 residues. CDR3 loop: CASSFSGTYYNEQFF. CDR3 bases: TGTGCCAGCAGCTTTAGCGGGACCTACTACAATGAGCAGTTCTTC. Filled out from reference TRBV13 and TRBJ2-1, the complete variable domain reads AAGVIQSPRHLIKEKRETATLKCYPIPRHDTVYWYQQGPGQDPQFLISFYEKMQSDKGSIPDRFSAQQFSDYHSELNMSSLELGDSALYFCASSFSGTYYNEQFFGPGTRLTVL.

The V gene is TRBV3-1, the J gene TRBJ2-3; D ambiguous. The CDR3 is made up of 12 amino acids. In germline, CDR1 is LGHDT, CDR2 YNNKEL (reference sequence). V was shortened by 3 bases and J by 6 bases, with 7 bases between the two germline ends. The CDR3: CASSHDTDTQYF. In nucleotides, the CDR3 is TGTGCCAGCAGCCATGACACTGATACGCAGTATTTT.

This clonotype was observed a few times. This chain links TRBV7-2 with TRBJ1-5; D not resolved. Germline CDR1 and CDR2: SGHTA and FQGNSA. V lost 5 bases and J 7 bases, leaving 15 bases between the germline ends. The CDR3 is 14 amino acids. CDR3 DNA: TGTGCCAGCAGCCCAGATGCGGGTATGCAGCCCCAGCATTTT. Translated: CASSPDAGMQPQHF.

This chain joins TRBV2 and TRBJ1-5; D possibly corresponds to TRBD1 (5 bases). Trimming removed 6 bases at V and 0 bases at J, with 12 bases between. The CDR3 runs 15 residues. CDR1 is SNHLY and CDR2 is FYNNEI in the germline V gene. The CDR3 here is CASRMTDISNQPQHF. CDR3 sequence (DNA): TGTGCCAGCAGGATGACGGACATTAGCAATCAGCCCCAGCATTTT.

This clonotype was recorded at least ten times. This chain uses TRBV4-2 with TRBJ1-1, with D possibly being TRBD1 (6 bases). Trimming cost V 1 base and J 6 bases, with 12 bases left between them. Germline-derived CDR1 and CDR2 are LGHNA and YNFKEQ. The CDR3 runs 14 residues. This CDR3 is CASSQAGAGAEAFF. In DNA, the CDR3 is TGTGCCAGCAGCCAAGCAGGGGCAGGGGCTGAAGCTTTCTTT.

This clonotype was seen only a few times. The rearrangement links TRBV10-3 to TRBJ2-6, with 7 bases identical to TRBD1. Trimming cost V 6 bases and J 0 bases; bases outside gene matches: 5. This CDR3 contains 16 residues. Germline V gene sequence: CDR1 ENHRY, CDR2 SYGVKD. The CDR3 loop is CAIRGQLHSGANVLTF. The CDR3 nucleotides read TGTGCCATCAGGGGACAGCTCCACTCTGGGGCCAACGTCCTGACTTTC.

In this sample, this clonotype turned up a few times. The V call is TRBV5-1, the J call TRBJ1-1; 7 nucleotides agree with TRBD1. CDR3 length equals 14 residues. Germline CDR1 and CDR2: SGHRS and YFSETQ. V lost 4 bases to trimming and J lost 0 bases; unmatched junction nucleotides: 3. The CDR3 here is CASSPDRVNTEAFF. In DNA, the CDR3 is TGCGCCAGCAGCCCCGACAGGGTGAACACTGAAGCTTTCTTT.

V usage is TRBV10-3 and J usage is TRBJ1-5, with 7 bases that match TRBD1. This CDR3 is 13 amino acids long. V lost 6 bases to trimming and J lost 5 bases; unmatched junction nucleotides: 4. CDR1 and CDR2 from the germline V gene are ENHRY and SYGVKD. The CDR3 sequence: CAISTGVDQPQHF. In DNA form, the CDR3 reads TGTGCCATCAGCACAGGGGTTGATCAGCCCCAGCATTTT.

V and J are TRBV10-3 and TRBJ2-5, with 9 positions matching TRBD2. CDR1 is ENHRY, CDR2 SYGVKD, per germline. The trim removed 2 bases at V and 5 bases at J, leaving 3 bases unmatched. The CDR3 length is 14 residues. The CDR3 loop reads CAISEGLAWETQYF. Here the CDR3 DNA reads TGTGCCATCAGTGAGGGACTAGCGTGGGAGACCCAGTACTTC.

The rearrangement joins TRBV6-1 to TRBJ2-3; D unclear. In germline, CDR1 is MNHNS, CDR2 SASEGT. CDR3 length: 13 residues. V gave up 8 bases and J gave up 6 bases, with 15 bases separating them. The CDR3 reads CASSWQFDDTQYF. The CDR3 nucleotides read TGTGCCAGCTCGTGGCAGTTTGACGATACGCAGTATTTT.

This clonotype was seen a handful of times. The V and J genes are TRBV7-8 and TRBJ2-1; tentatively, D is TRBD1 (6 bases). This CDR3 comprises 15 residues. V was cut by 7 bases and J by 9 bases, with 22 bases left in between. From germline, CDR1 is SGHVS and CDR2 FQNEAQ. The CDR3 region is CASMTGTLSRGEQFF. The CDR3 DNA reads as TGTGCCAGCATGACCGGGACACTATCAAGGGGTGAGCAGTTCTTC.

The chain combines TRBV7-6 with TRBJ2-2; 7 bases align to TRBD1. CDR1 is SGHVS, CDR2 FNYEAQ, per germline. The CDR3 length is 15 residues. V gave up 2 bases and J gave up 5 bases; unmatched junction bases: 5. The CDR3 nucleotides are TGTGCCAGCAGCTTATTGGGACAGAATACCGGGGAGCTGTTTTTT. This encodes CASSLLGQNTGELFF.

This clonotype was detected only a few times. The J gene is TRBJ2-7, the V gene TRBV5-1, with D maybe TRBD1 (6 bases). V was cut by 2 bases and J by 4 bases, with 10 bases left in between. The CDR3 totals 13 residues. Germline assignment: CDR1 SGHRS and CDR2 YFSETQ. This CDR3 is CASSLRQDYEQYF. DNA of the CDR3: TGCGCCAGCAGCTTAAGACAGGATTACGAGCAGTACTTC.